The rows below give T cell receptor beta chains drawn from one sample of a study of T cell responses to AZD1222 COVID-19 vaccine. The method was immunoSEQ multiplex PCR; TCRdb's version includes in-frame clones alone and lacks a portion of them. The repertoire consists of approximately 140,000 clones, with about 90% occurring once and the leading ten covering 4%. The sample consisted of peripheral blood, taken 28 days after the second AZD1222 dose. The receptors were gathered from an adult who received the AZD1222 COVID-19 vaccine. Each CDR3 is given with its conserved first and last residue.

V	J	CDR3
TRBV9	TRBJ2-2	CASSRLAGGGGELFF
TRBV6-5	TRBJ2-5	CASQGQGAGETQYF
TRBV21-1	TRBJ2-7	CASSKKRVLRVQYF
TRBV5-1	TRBJ2-7	CASSLAHGSGSYEQYF
TRBV11-2	TRBJ1-1	CASSQVANTEAFF
TRBV19	TRBJ2-1	CASGREGRVEQFF
TRBV18	TRBJ2-7	CASSPERPGLAAGEQYF
TRBV2	TRBJ2-1	CASSVGRADEQFF
TRBV7-2	TRBJ2-7	CASSFQGTAAYEQYF
TRBV27	TRBJ1-2	CASRMSGAYYGYTF
TRBV7-3	TRBJ1-4	CASSFRGYDEKLFF
TRBV3-1/TRBV3-2	TRBJ1-2	CASSQEFKSGLGGYTF
TRBV9	TRBJ2-2	CASSFGGNTGELFF
TRBV28	TRBJ2-1	CASSGRTSGRGSYNEQFF
TRBV19	TRBJ2-5	CASSRDRQETQYF
TRBV6-2/TRBV6-3	TRBJ2-7	CASSYFRDSYEQYF
TRBV11-2	TRBJ2-2	CASSSGRTTDMSGELFF
TRBV5-5	TRBJ2-2	CASSLISTGSTGELFF
TRBV28	TRBJ1-6	CASQTSGEINSPLHF
TRBV6-5	TRBJ2-1	CASSYALGNNEQFF
TRBV7-2	TRBJ2-4	CASSLPPGRIQYF
TRBV11-2	TRBJ2-2	CASNPGAGELFF
TRBV4-3	TRBJ1-2	CASSQRGNYGYTF
TRBV24-1	TRBJ2-3	CATSDLGEDTDTQYF
TRBV7-9	TRBJ2-1	CASSLAQGAFNEQFF
TRBV7-3	TRBJ1-1	CASSLGPANTEAFF